This T cell receptor (beta chain) was captured by sequencing in a study of blood T cell repertoires in COVID-19. Study summary: COVID-19 samples from acute and convalescent phases originated in the United States, Italy and Spain.

The authors' processing: Researchers report that nucleated cell counts were estimated from reference gene primer amplification. TCRdb's copy holds only in-frame clones and misses some; the assay was immunoSEQ multiplex PCR. That table supplies the V and J calls and clone size; D and trimming were determined from the DNA. The table includes 85,000 to 130,000 clones, around 83% detected once. The count of this clone is one. This CDR3 region has 15 residues. The V and J ends lost 3 bases and 6 bases, in that order; junction bases with no gene match: 6. Germline V gene lookup returns CDR1 KGHDR and CDR2 SFDVKD.

Sequencing used peripheral blood. The receptor's source is an elderly woman with active or convalescent COVID-19. V gene TRBV24-1 combines with J gene TRBJ2-1; 8 positions match TRBD1. CDR3 in DNA: TGTGCCACCAGTGATCATCAGGGGGCCGGCAATGAGCAGTTCTTC. It translates to CATSDHQGAGNEQFF.